This TCR beta chain originates from a study of shared clonotypes between healthy human individuals. Study-wide results and limits: The study drew on few donors, limiting represented genetic and exposure-history diversity. Naive subsets, compared against memory subsets, generally had larger estimated richness values. Around 5% of naive CD4 clonotypes were common to a few donors.

This clone was recorded many times. The antigen is undetermined. Trimming took 4 bases from V and 5 from J, leaving 15 bases between them. CDR1 and CDR2 from the germline V gene are SGDLS and YYNGEE. This CDR3 comprises 14 residues. Original data processing: Junction-only immunoSEQ data arrived without quality scores, meaning filtering differed. The data were produced by immunoSEQ multiplex PCR, yet TCRdb's version contains in-frame clones alone and is incomplete. That table furnishes V, J and clone size, whereas the DNA furnished D and trimming. The profile covers about 1 million clones, with roughly 70% appearing a single time and over 1.3% taken by the ten largest.

The chain carries TRBV9 and TRBJ1-1, with D perhaps TRBD1 (6 bases). The TCR sequence derives from a man younger than 35 in good health. Sequences were obtained from memory CD4+ T cells sorted from blood. Subset in this sample: CD45RA-negative fraction. The CDR3, as DNA: TGTGCCAGCAGCCCAGGGACCCAGGGGACTGAAGCTTTCTTT. Translation gives CASSPGTQGTEAFF.